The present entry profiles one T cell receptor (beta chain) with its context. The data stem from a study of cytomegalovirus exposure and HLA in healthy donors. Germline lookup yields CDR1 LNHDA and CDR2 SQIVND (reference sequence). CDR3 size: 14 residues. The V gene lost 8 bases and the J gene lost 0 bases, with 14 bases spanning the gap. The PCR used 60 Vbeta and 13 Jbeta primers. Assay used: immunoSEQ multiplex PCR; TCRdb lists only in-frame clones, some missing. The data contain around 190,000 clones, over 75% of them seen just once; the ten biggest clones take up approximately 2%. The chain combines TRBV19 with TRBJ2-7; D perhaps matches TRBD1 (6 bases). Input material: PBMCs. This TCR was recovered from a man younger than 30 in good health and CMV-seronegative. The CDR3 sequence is CASAGTSNSYEQYF. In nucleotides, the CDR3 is TGTGCCAGTGCCGGGACATCGAACTCCTACGAGCAGTACTTC.